The 10 T cell receptor beta chains presented below share a single source sample, sequenced in a study of early T cells in non-severe SARS-CoV-2 infection. MiXCR, run by TCRdb on the 5' RACE reads, gives a single entry per CDR3 protein. The table lists under 50,000 distinct CDR3 sequences, 4% to 5% of them singletons. Sample: whole blood. The receptors here all came from an adult who was a healthcare worker with PCR-confirmed SARS-CoV-2 infection or an uninfected control (not recorded which).

Ten or more counts support this clonotype. The V gene is TRBV7-8, the J gene TRBJ2-3; D is unclear. The CDR3 contains 13 residues. Looked up from germline, CDR1 is SGHVS and CDR2 is FQNEAQ. Trimming pared 1 base from V and 6 bases from J, leaving 8 bases between. CDR3 residues: CASSLVGYDTQYF. DNA of the CDR3: TGTGCCAGCAGCTTAGTGGGCTATGATACGCAGTATTTT.

As concerns this clonotype: Its ends do not fully match the called genes, so a read error is possible. The V and J genes are TRBV6-6 and TRBJ1-4; D is ambiguous. Germline-derived CDR1 and CDR2 are MNHNY and SVGAGI (reference sequence). The CDR3 length is 15 residues. Here the CDR3 DNA reads TGTGCCAGCAGTTATACGGCAGTCTCTAATGACAAACTGTTTTTT. This sequence encodes CASSYTAVSNDKLFF.

This clonotype came up many times. The chain combines TRBV30 with TRBJ1-6; D gene ambiguous. The V end lost 3 bases, the J end lost 10 bases, and 13 bases lay between the germline ends. CDR1 and CDR2 from the germline V gene are GTSNPN and SVGIG (reference sequence). This CDR3 comprises 13 residues. The CDR3 spells CAWSPSGYSPLHF. The CDR3, as DNA: TGTGCCTGGAGCCCCTCTGGGTACTCACCCCTCCACTTT.

The table lists this clonotype with a few counts. This sequence joins TRBV6-2 or TRBV6-3 and TRBJ2-7; TRBD2 matches 9 bases. Germline assignment: CDR1 MNHEY and CDR2 SVGEGT. The CDR3 runs 14 residues. After removal of 10 bases from V and 3 bases from J, the junction contained 10 bases not matched to a gene. The CDR3 protein is CATTPSGMFYEQYF. The CDR3, as DNA: TGTGCCACCACGCCTAGCGGGATGTTCTACGAGCAGTACTTC.

This clonotype was counted at least ten times. The CDR3 is CASSHETSEETQYF. In DNA, the CDR3 is TGTGCCAGCAGCCATGAAACTAGCGAGGAGACCCAGTACTTC. V gene TRBV4-2 combines with J gene TRBJ2-5; 7 bases are shared with TRBD2. The length of the CDR3 is 14 residues. The V gene end was trimmed by 3 bases and the J gene end by 5 bases; junction bases not matched to a gene: 6. Looked up from germline, CDR1 is LGHNA and CDR2 is YNFKEQ.

This clonotype occurred many times. V is TRBV27 and J is TRBJ1-2, with D perhaps matching TRBD1 (5 bases). The V gene lost 4 bases and the J gene lost 3 bases, with 6 bases spanning the gap. Germline loops: CDR1 MNHEY, CDR2 SMNVEV (reference sequence). CDR3 size: 12 residues. CDR3 DNA: TGTGCCAGCAGTTCAGGGTACTATGGCTACACCTTC. Translated: CASSSGYYGYTF.

There are many counts of this clonotype. V and J are TRBV6-5 and TRBJ1-2; the D is unclear. CDR1 is MNHEY and CDR2 is SVGAGI in the germline V gene. V shed 4 bases and J shed 9 bases, with 15 bases lying between them. CDR3 length: 13 amino acids. The CDR3 region has the DNA TGTGCCAGCAGTTCTGGGAGCGGCTCCAGCTACACCTTC. Its protein is CASSSGSGSSYTF.

This clonotype showed up many times. The chain combines TRBV7-9 with TRBJ1-2, with D hard to call. Germline values: CDR1 SEHNR, CDR2 FQNEAQ (reference sequence). The CDR3 loop spans 14 amino acids. Trimming removed 2 bases from V and 6 bases from J, with 13 bases in between. The CDR3 DNA follows: TGTGCCAGCAGCTTACATGTCGGCATGGATGGCTACACCTTC. Translation: CASSLHVGMDGYTF.

This clonotype was observed at least ten times. The J gene is TRBJ2-7, the V gene TRBV7-2; 9 bases are shared with TRBD2. The germline V gene has CDR1 SGHTA and CDR2 FQGNSA. J gave up 4 bases and V 5 bases, and 15 bases lay outside the gene matches. The length of the CDR3 is 17 residues. The CDR3 loop reads CASSPPRGGRAEYEQYF. CDR3 DNA sequence: TGTGCCAGCAGCCCCCCCCGCGGCGGGAGGGCCGAATACGAGCAGTACTTC.

This clonotype was recorded at least ten times. V is TRBV6-6 and J is TRBJ2-1, with a weak D call TRBD2 (6 bases). V lost 0 bases to trimming and J lost 4 bases, with 13 bases between them. This CDR3 contains 16 residues. Germline loops: CDR1 MNHNY, CDR2 SVGAGI (reference sequence). This CDR3 is CASSYSTTSQYNEQFF. CDR3 coding DNA: TGTGCCAGCAGTTACTCGACCACTAGCCAATACAATGAGCAGTTCTTC.